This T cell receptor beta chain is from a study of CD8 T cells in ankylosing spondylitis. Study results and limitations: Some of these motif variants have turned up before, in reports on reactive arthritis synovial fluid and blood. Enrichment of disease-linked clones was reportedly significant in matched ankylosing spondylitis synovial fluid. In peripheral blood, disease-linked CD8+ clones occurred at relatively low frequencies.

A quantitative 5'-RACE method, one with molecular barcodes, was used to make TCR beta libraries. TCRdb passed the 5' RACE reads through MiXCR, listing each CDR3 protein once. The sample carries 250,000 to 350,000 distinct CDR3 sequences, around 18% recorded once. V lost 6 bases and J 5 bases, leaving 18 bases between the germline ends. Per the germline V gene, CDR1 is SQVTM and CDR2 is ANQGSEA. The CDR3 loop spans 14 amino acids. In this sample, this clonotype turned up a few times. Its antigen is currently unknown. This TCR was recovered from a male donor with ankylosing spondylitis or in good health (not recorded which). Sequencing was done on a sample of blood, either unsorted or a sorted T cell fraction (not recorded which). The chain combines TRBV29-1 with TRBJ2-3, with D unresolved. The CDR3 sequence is CSVYGHSLGDTQYF. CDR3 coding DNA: TGCAGCGTATATGGCCATAGCCTGGGAGATACGCAGTATTTT.